The 15 T cell receptor beta chains given below trace back to one sample, sequenced in a study of Graves' ophthalmopathy and Graves' hyperthyroidism. Amplification of TCR beta CDR3 regions used RNA transcripts. First-round RT-PCR used HTBI primers; second-round multiplex PCR followed. TCRdb processed the multiplex PCR reads anew with MiXCR; each CDR3 protein has one entry. The profile shows 1 million to 1.3 million distinct CDR3 sequences, about 35% of them singletons. Sequenced input: peripheral blood or thyroid tissue (not recorded which). These receptor sequences come from an adult man with Graves' hyperthyroidism.

This clonotype has only a few counts. The chain has TRBV7-2 and TRBJ2-3; D call uncertain. With 5 bases removed from V and 2 bases from J, the gap between germline ends came to 17 bases. The germline V gene encodes CDR1 SGHTA and CDR2 FQGNSA. There are 16 residues in the CDR3. The CDR3 reads CASSKESGSPTDTQYF. The CDR3 coding sequence is TGTGCCAGCAGCAAAGAGTCGGGCTCCCCCACAGATACGCAGTATTTT.

As regards this clonotype: This may come from a read error, since a much larger clone is one base off. The chain employs TRBV10-3 and TRBJ1-2, with a possible D match to TRBD1 (6 bases). Germline lookup yields CDR1 ENHRY and CDR2 SYGVKD. The CDR3 is 13 amino acids. V lost 5 bases, J lost 4 bases, and 11 bases lay in between. This CDR3 reads CAISPGHLYGYTF. The CDR3 coding sequence is TGTGCCATCAGTCCGGGACACCTCTATGGCTACACCTTC.

This clonotype was counted a few times. This chain's CDR3 is CASSFGKTNTEAFF. The CDR3 DNA is TGTGCCAGCAGCTTTGGCAAGACGAACACTGAAGCTTTCTTT. This chain connects TRBV11-2 to TRBJ1-1; D uncertain. Germline CDR1 is SGHAT and CDR2 is FQNNGV. This CDR3 contains 14 residues. V was pared by 3 bases and J by 1 base, with 9 bases between.

This clonotype has ten or more counts. DNA of the CDR3: TGTGCCAGCAGCTTGGGACAGGGTAAGGATTCACCCCTCCACTTT. As protein: CASSLGQGKDSPLHF. The chain has TRBV5-5 and TRBJ1-6; 7 positions match TRBD1. Germline V lookup: CDR1 SGHKS, CDR2 YYEKEE (reference sequence). The V segment lost 0 bases and the J segment 8 bases; nucleotides outside the gene matches: 5. This CDR3 has 15 amino acids.

This clonotype appeared a few times. The CDR3 DNA follows: TGTGCCAGCACCACAGGTTTCCACGAGCAGTACTTC. Its translation: CASTTGFHEQYF. J is TRBJ2-7 and V is TRBV12-3 or TRBV12-4; tentative D call: TRBD1 (5 bases). The CDR3 extends over 12 amino acids. V was trimmed by 7 bases and J by 5 bases, leaving 12 bases between them.

To note about this clonotype: The junction differs from germline at one of its ends, possibly a read error. The chain is built from TRBV7-9 and TRBJ1-2, with a weak D call TRBD1 (5 bases). Germline V gene sequence: CDR1 SEHNR, CDR2 FQNEAQ (reference sequence). This CDR3 region has 15 residues. The DNA of the CDR3 is TGCGCCAGCAGCTTAGCTCCCCTCGGGGGGTCTGGCTACACCTTC. Translating it yields CASSLAPLGGSGYTF.

The chain is built from TRBV5-1 and TRBJ1-4, with D uncertain. The V gene's germline CDR1 is SGHRS and CDR2 YFSETQ. This CDR3 has 14 amino acids. The germline V and J ends were trimmed by 4 bases and 5 bases, with 12 bases remaining between them. The CDR3 nucleotides are TGCGCCAGCAGCATGATGGGCGGGAATGAAAAACTGTTTTTT. Protein product: CASSMMGGNEKLFF.

This clonotype was detected ten times or more. The chain is built from TRBV29-1 and TRBJ2-7; D gene unclear. The V end was cut by 3 bases, the J end by 4 bases, with 7 bases between. The CDR3 extends over 11 amino acids. Germline V gene sequence: CDR1 SQVTM, CDR2 ANQGSEA. The CDR3 region has the DNA TGCAGCGTTGACAGAGGTTACGAGCAGTACTTC. This gives the protein CSVDRGYEQYF.

This sequence joins TRBV20-1 and TRBJ2-7, with 9 bases that match TRBD1. Germline V lookup: CDR1 DFQATT, CDR2 SNEGSKA (reference sequence). The J segment lost 0 bases and the V segment lost 0 bases, leaving 9 bases of the junction unmatched. The CDR3 is made up of 17 amino acids. CDR3 loop: CSARDSTGTGSSYEQYF. In DNA, the CDR3 is TGCAGTGCTAGAGATTCCACCGGGACAGGGAGCTCCTACGAGCAGTACTTC.

There are many counts of this clonotype. This sequence joins TRBV12-3 or TRBV12-4 and TRBJ1-6; D remains unclear. The CDR3 loop spans 12 amino acids. V gave up 3 bases and J gave up 7 bases, with 4 bases separating them. The CDR3 here is CASSFANSPLHF. CDR3 DNA: TGTGCCAGCAGTTTTGCAAATTCACCCCTCCACTTT.

The chain carries TRBV29-1 and TRBJ1-5; 7 bases are a match to TRBD1. Germline lookup yields CDR1 SQVTM and CDR2 ANQGSEA. The CDR3 extends over 13 amino acids. V trimming: 8 bases; J trimming: 1 base; junction bases outside the gene matches: 5. The CDR3 loop is CSSGQASNQPQHF. CDR3 coding DNA: TGCAGCTCTGGACAGGCCAGCAATCAGCCCCAGCATTTT.

The CDR3 reads CASSQSKGYSYTF. DNA for the CDR3: TGTGCCAGCAGTCAGAGTAAGGGGTATAGCTACACCTTC. The rearrangement uses TRBV12-3 or TRBV12-4 and TRBJ1-2; perhaps TRBD1 as D (5 bases). The V end was cut by 5 bases, the J end by 9 bases, with 16 bases between. This CDR3 has 13 amino acids.

Only a few counts were recorded for this clonotype. At one end the junction does not follow the germline gene, possibly because of a read error. The rearrangement joins TRBV25-1 to TRBJ2-5; 9 positions agree with TRBD2. Germline CDR1 and CDR2: MGHDK and SYGVNS. The CDR3 loop spans 17 amino acids. The DNA for the CDR3 is TGTGCCAGCAGTGAATACGGCGGGGGGGCGCCAGAAGAGGCCCAGTACTTC. It codes for CASSEYGGGAPEEAQYF.

Of note for this clonotype: A much larger clone differs from this one at a single base, so this may be a read error. V and J are TRBV7-9 and TRBJ1-6, with 9 bases that match TRBD1. J was trimmed by 8 bases and V by 4 bases; bases with no gene match: 9. The CDR3 is made up of 16 amino acids. CDR1 SEHNR and CDR2 FQNEAQ come from the germline V gene (reference sequence). The CDR3 DNA sequence: TGTGCCAGCAGCTACGGGACAGGGCGGATACATTCACCCCTCCACTTT. It translates to CASSYGTGRIHSPLHF.

This clonotype has ten or more counts. The chain employs TRBV19 and TRBJ1-5; D is unresolved. The CDR3 is made up of 17 amino acids. V lost 4 bases and J lost 2, with 18 bases in between. The germline gives CDR1 LNHDA, CDR2 SQIVND (reference sequence). The CDR3 sequence is CASSTRTGISGNQPQHF. Here the CDR3 DNA reads TGTGCCAGTAGTACAAGGACGGGAATTTCGGGCAATCAGCCCCAGCATTTT.